The clone carrying this T cell receptor (beta chain) showed up just a few times. The antigen is unknown. The entry originates in a study of shared clonotypes between healthy human individuals. Using immunoSEQ multiplex PCR, the repertoire was profiled, and TCRdb retains in-frame clones only, with some absent. Seen here are roughly 680,000 clones, 55% to 75% observed once, and the top ten hold roughly 1.8%. Findings and limits, study-wide: A reduction in generation probabilities was seen for non-shared clonotypes relative to those shared by all four donors.

This CDR3 has 19 residues. The chain links TRBV21-1 to TRBJ2-1; the table's D gene call, TRBD2, was not cross checked with the DNA. TRBV21-1 is shown as a pseudogene. Sequenced: memory CD4+ T cells sorted from blood. Specified subset: CD45RA-negative fraction. The receptor was derived from a woman between 25 and 40 years old in good health. The CDR3 region is CASSKFGGTSGPSYNEQFF. CDR3 nucleotide sequence: TGTGCCAGCAGCAAATTTGGGGGGACTAGCGGGCCCTCCTACAATGAGCAGTTCTTC.